These 30 T cell receptor beta chains were sequenced from one sample in a study of blood T cell repertoires in COVID-19 (dated by TCRdb to 2018 to 2021). Libraries were constructed by the immunoSEQ multiplex PCR assay. TCRdb stores this immuneACCESS table with in-frame sequences only. Part of the clones is absent; in the studies checked, under half of the shortfall reflects unresolved V genes, and no reason is known for the rest. The sample table lists a few hundred thousand clones, 88% of them with a count of one. The ten biggest clones cover roughly 1.2% of the sample. The material sequenced was PBMCs or T cells enriched from blood (not recorded which). The receptors were sampled from a woman under 30 who had recovered from COVID-19.

The chain employs TRBV23-1 and TRBJ1-2, with TRBD1 as a possible D gene (5 bases). TRBV23-1 is noted as an ORF with a role that remains uncertain. The CDR3 extends over 15 amino acids. Between the trimmed V and J ends, which lost 2 bases and 4 bases, there was a span of 14 bases. The CDR3 loop is CASSQRGPTLYGYTF. As DNA, the CDR3 is TGCGCCAGCAGTCAAAGGGGCCCGACCCTCTATGGCTACACCTTC.

The genes are TRBV7-9 and TRBJ1-6; no reliable D call. This CDR3 region has 15 residues. Germline CDR1 is SEHNR and CDR2 is FQNEAQ (reference sequence). Trimming took off 0 bases at V and 3 bases at J, with 6 bases between the two ends. The CDR3 DNA is TGTGCCAGCAGCTTAGCCGCAGTCTATAATTCACCCCTCCACTTT. Amino acids: CASSLAAVYNSPLHF.

The chain couples TRBV6-6 to TRBJ1-1; unclear D gene. V lost 2 bases and J lost 0, with 7 bases in between. The CDR3 consists of 14 residues. Germline V lookup: CDR1 MNHNY, CDR2 SVGAGI (reference sequence). The CDR3 region is CASSYGPLNTEAFF. CDR3 DNA: TGTGCCAGCAGTTACGGCCCGTTGAACACTGAAGCTTTCTTT.

The chain recombines TRBV5-1 with TRBJ2-7; D possibly corresponds to TRBD1 (8 bases). Trimming removed 4 bases from V and 1 base from J, with 18 bases in between. The germline CDR1 and CDR2 sequences are SGHRS and YFSETQ. The CDR3 sequence is 16 residues long. The CDR3 spells CASSPREQGGSYEQYF. The CDR3 nucleotides are TGCGCCAGCAGCCCCAGGGAACAGGGGGGGTCCTACGAGCAGTACTTC.

The V call is TRBV5-1, the J call TRBJ2-2; 9 bases are a match to TRBD2. This CDR3 is built from 18 residues. Trimming cost V 0 bases and J 0 bases; bases outside gene matches: 6. Germline-derived CDR1 and CDR2 are SGHRS and YFSETQ. The CDR3 spells CASSLGLPSGTNTGELFF. The DNA for the CDR3 is TGCGCCAGCAGCTTGGGGCTACCTAGCGGGACGAACACCGGGGAGCTGTTTTTT.

The genes are TRBV5-5 and TRBJ2-1, with TRBD2 matching 7 bases. The length of the CDR3 is 15 residues. The V segment lost 0 bases and the J segment 0 bases; nucleotides outside the gene matches: 0. Germline V gene lookup returns CDR1 SGHKS and CDR2 YYEKEE (reference sequence). CDR3 nucleotide sequence: TGTGCCAGCAGCTTGGGCGGGGGCTCCTACAATGAGCAGTTCTTC. Translating gives CASSLGGGSYNEQFF.

This clone was observed a few times. CDR3 bases: TGTGCCTGGAGTTTTCGGGAGACCCAGTACTTC. As protein: CAWSFRETQYF. This chain joins TRBV30 and TRBJ2-5, with D uncertain. Germline V lookup: CDR1 GTSNPN, CDR2 SVGIG (reference sequence). V was cut by 2 bases and J by 5 bases, with 6 bases left in between. This CDR3 is built from 11 residues.

The chain is built from TRBV9 and TRBJ1-1; 9 bases match TRBD1. J gave up 5 bases and V 4 bases, and 6 bases lay outside the gene matches. Germline V CDR1 and CDR2: SGDLS, YYNGEE. This CDR3 is built from 14 residues. The CDR3 DNA sequence: TGTGCCAGCAGCTCAGGGACAGGGTGGACTGAAGCTTTCTTT. This sequence encodes CASSSGTGWTEAFF.

The chain joins TRBV5-1 to TRBJ2-7; 9 nucleotides agree with TRBD1. CDR3 size: 14 residues. The ends lost 2 bases at V and 4 bases at J; junction bases unmatched: 4. Germline V gene sequence: CDR1 SGHRS, CDR2 YFSETQ. In DNA, the CDR3 is TGCGCCAGCAGCTTACCGGGACAGGGTTACGAGCAGTACTTC. This sequence encodes CASSLPGQGYEQYF.

The chain employs TRBV29-1 and TRBJ2-7; D possibly corresponds to TRBD2 (5 bases). Germline V gene sequence: CDR1 SQVTM, CDR2 ANQGSEA. The CDR3 is 12 residues long. Trimming stripped 4 bases from V and 3 bases from J, with 10 bases between. The CDR3 coding sequence is TGCAGCGTTGCGGACTCCCTCTACGAGCAGTACTTC. The encoded protein is CSVADSLYEQYF.

The V gene is TRBV6-5, the J gene TRBJ1-3; 9 bases agree with TRBD1. Germline lookup yields CDR1 MNHEY and CDR2 SVGAGI. V gave up 6 bases and J gave up 7 bases; unmatched junction bases: 10. This CDR3 is built from 15 residues. The CDR3 DNA reads as TGTGCCAGCAGCCCAGGGACAGGGAGAGGGAACACCATATATTTT. It translates to CASSPGTGRGNTIYF.

V usage is TRBV6-4 and J usage is TRBJ2-1, with TRBD1 matching over 7 bases. Germline CDR1 and CDR2: MRHNA and SNTAGT. V shed 8 bases, J shed 6 bases, and the junction held 1 base outside the gene matches. This CDR3 comprises 11 residues. CDR3 sequence: CASSGGNEQFF. For the CDR3, the DNA is TGTGCCAGCTCAGGGGGCAATGAGCAGTTCTTC.

This chain links TRBV7-9 with TRBJ2-7; weak D call: TRBD1 (6 bases). Germline assignment: CDR1 SEHNR and CDR2 FQNEAQ (reference sequence). V dropped 4 bases and J dropped 3 bases, with 19 bases sitting between them. The CDR3 runs to 16 residues. The CDR3 DNA reads as TGTGCCAGCAGCTCTTACGCAGGGGTTGTATTCTACGAGCAGTACTTC. Translated: CASSSYAGVVFYEQYF.

The count of this clone is one. This chain connects TRBV5-8 to TRBJ1-3; tentative D call: TRBD1 (5 bases). CDR1 and CDR2 from the germline V gene are SGHTS and YDEGEE. This CDR3 is 17 amino acids long. V was shortened by 5 bases and J by 0 bases, with 18 bases between the two germline ends. The CDR3 is CASRRGRRDFSGNTIYF. The CDR3 bases are TGTGCCAGCAGGCGAGGGCGGCGGGACTTCTCTGGAAACACCATATATTTT.

This chain uses TRBV5-4 with TRBJ2-3; 12 bases agree with TRBD2. The germline CDR1 and CDR2 sequences are SGHNT and YYREEE (reference sequence). There are 14 residues in the CDR3. V was clipped by 3 bases and J by 4 bases; unmatched bases: 0. The CDR3 is CASSWTSGADTQYF. CDR3 in DNA: TGTGCCAGCAGCTGGACTAGCGGGGCAGATACGCAGTATTTT.

The rearrangement uses TRBV5-1 and TRBJ2-3; possible D gene TRBD2, 5 bases. The V gene lost 6 bases and the J gene lost 3 bases, with 20 bases spanning the gap. CDR1 is SGHRS, CDR2 YFSETQ, per germline. The CDR3 consists of 16 residues. The CDR3: CASTPYGDQSTDTQYF. CDR3 nucleotide sequence: TGCGCCAGCACACCTTACGGGGATCAGTCAACAGATACGCAGTATTTT.

The V and J genes are TRBV7-9 and TRBJ2-3; D is perhaps TRBD2 (6 bases). V lost 1 base and J 4 bases, leaving 24 bases between the germline ends. The CDR3 loop spans 19 amino acids. Germline lookup yields CDR1 SEHNR and CDR2 FQNEAQ (reference sequence). The CDR3 region is CASSLDLVLGTGLPDTQYF. CDR3 coding DNA: TGTGCCAGCAGCTTAGACTTGGTTCTTGGGACTGGTCTCCCAGATACGCAGTATTTT.

This clone was observed once. The same CDR3 can be traced to other DNA sequences in this sample. V gene TRBV12-3 or TRBV12-4 combines with J gene TRBJ2-3, with 8 bases lining up with TRBD2. The CDR3 contains 13 residues. J gave up 1 base and V 6 bases, and 0 bases lay outside the gene matches. The CDR3 DNA follows: TGTGCCAGCAGAGCGGGGGGCACAGATACGCAGTATTTT. Amino acids: CASRAGGTDTQYF.

The chain employs TRBV6-5 and TRBJ1-1; D unclear. Germline CDR1 reads MNHEY; CDR2 reads SVGAGI. The V end was cut by 0 bases, the J end by 0 bases, with 11 bases between. The CDR3 length is 16 residues. CDR3 sequence (DNA): TGTGCCAGCAGTTACTCGCGGAGGGTAGTGAACACTGAAGCTTTCTTT. Protein: CASSYSRRVVNTEAFF.

The V gene is TRBV4-1, the J gene TRBJ1-2, with a tentative D call TRBD1 (6 bases). The CDR3 has 15 residues. The V gene's germline CDR1 is MGHRA and CDR2 YSYEKL. The V end was cut by 0 bases, the J end by 1 base, with 9 bases between. The CDR3 protein is CASSQEPGHNYGYTF. CDR3 DNA sequence: TGCGCCAGCAGCCAAGAGCCGGGACATAACTATGGCTACACCTTC.

The chain uses TRBV7-9 and TRBJ2-1; 10 bases match TRBD1. This CDR3 is 15 amino acids long. Germline V gene data show CDR1 as SEHNR and CDR2 as FQNEAQ (reference sequence). The V gene end was trimmed by 3 bases and the J gene end by 9 bases; junction bases not matched to a gene: 8. The CDR3 region is CASSFLGQGIIEQFF. CDR3 bases: TGTGCCAGCAGCTTTTTGGGACAGGGGATCATTGAGCAGTTCTTC.

The chain links TRBV7-9 to TRBJ1-1, with D unresolved. V lost 3 bases and J lost 1, with 12 bases in between. Germline V CDR1 and CDR2: SEHNR, FQNEAQ (reference sequence). The CDR3 has 15 residues. The CDR3 nucleotides are TGTGCCAGCAGCTTCAGACAAGATTCGAACACTGAAGCTTTCTTT. This codes for CASSFRQDSNTEAFF.

A few counts support this clone. The rearrangement joins TRBV7-3 to TRBJ1-6, with unresolved D. The CDR3 contains 13 residues. V dropped 3 bases and J dropped 8 bases, with 8 bases sitting between them. Germline V gene data show CDR1 as SGHTA and CDR2 as FQGTGA. CDR3 loop: CASSFWPDSPLHF. CDR3 bases: TGTGCCAGCAGCTTTTGGCCCGATTCACCCCTCCACTTT. Combining the CDR3 with reference TRBV7-3 and TRBJ1-6 gives the whole variable domain GAGVSQTPSNKVTEKGKYVELRCDPISGHTALYWYRQSLGQGPEFLIYFQGTGAADDSGLPNDRFFAVRPEGSVSTLKIQRTERGDSAVYLCASSFWPDSPLHFGNGTRLTVT.

This chain connects TRBV7-9 to TRBJ2-7; 8 bases line up with TRBD1. The CDR3 sequence is 13 residues long. The germline V gene encodes CDR1 SEHNR and CDR2 FQNEAQ (reference sequence). With V trimmed by 5 bases and J by 13 bases, 13 bases remained unmatched. CDR3 sequence: CASSQAAGQGIYF. For the CDR3, the DNA is TGTGCCAGCAGCCAGGCCGCCGGACAGGGAATCTACTTC.

The genes are TRBV9 and TRBJ1-1; 11 bases agree with TRBD1. Germline V gives CDR1 SGDLS, CDR2 YYNGEE. V shed 4 bases and J 2 bases; nucleotides not matched to a gene: 10. The CDR3 spans 17 residues. CDR3 residues: CASSPSDRGLPNTEAFF. DNA for the CDR3: TGTGCCAGCAGCCCTTCGGACAGGGGGCTACCAAACACTGAAGCTTTCTTT. Based on the CDR3 plus reference TRBV9 and TRBJ1-1, the full variable domain is DSGVTQTPKHLITATGQRVTLRCSPRSGDLSVYWYQQSLDQGLQFLIQYYNGEERAKGNILERFSAQQFPDLHSELNLSSLELGDSALYFCASSPSDRGLPNTEAFFGQGTRLTVV.

The chain combines TRBV6-5 with TRBJ1-2; D uncertain. The CDR3 is 14 amino acids. V lost 6 bases to trimming and J lost 5 bases, with 16 bases between them. Germline CDR1 MNHEY, CDR2 SVGAGI. Written as DNA, the CDR3 is TGTGCCAGCAGCCCCGGGGTTTCTGGGTATGGCTACACCTTC. Translating it yields CASSPGVSGYGYTF.

The rearrangement uses TRBV6-1 and TRBJ1-5; tentative D call: TRBD1 (5 bases). Germline V gene lookup returns CDR1 MNHNS and CDR2 SASEGT. The length of the CDR3 is 17 residues. Trimming left V 3 bases short and J 2 bases short, with 17 bases between. DNA for the CDR3: TGTGCCAGCAGTGATGAGACAGTGATCATCGGCAATCAGCCCCAGCATTTT. Translation gives CASSDETVIIGNQPQHF.

This clone has more than one count but fewer than ten. The chain joins TRBV7-2 to TRBJ2-7; D possibly corresponds to TRBD1 (5 bases). The germline V gene encodes CDR1 SGHTA and CDR2 FQGNSA. The V gene lost 5 bases and the J gene lost 3 bases, with 17 bases spanning the gap. The length of the CDR3 is 15 residues. The CDR3 sequence is CASSPANDRVYEQYF. The CDR3 bases are TGTGCCAGCAGCCCAGCAAATGACAGAGTCTACGAGCAGTACTTC.

The chain links TRBV7-8 to TRBJ2-1, with 10 bases aligning to TRBD2. CDR3 size: 15 residues. Germline loops: CDR1 SGHVS, CDR2 FQNEAQ. The V gene end was trimmed by 2 bases and the J gene end by 7 bases; junction bases not matched to a gene: 5. The CDR3: CASSLYLSGGNEQFF. In DNA, the CDR3 is TGTGCCAGCAGCTTATATCTTAGCGGGGGGAATGAGCAGTTCTTC.

The gene calls are TRBV7-9 and TRBJ1-2; a possible D gene is TRBD1 (6 bases). Germline lookup yields CDR1 SEHNR and CDR2 FQNEAQ (reference sequence). The CDR3 contains 17 residues. Between the trimmed V and J ends, which lost 1 base and 8 bases, there was a span of 23 bases. This chain's CDR3 is CASSLDRTAYRAGGYTF. Written as DNA, the CDR3 is TGTGCCAGCAGCTTAGACCGGACAGCCTATCGAGCGGGGGGCTACACCTTC.